The following is a T cell receptor beta chain sequence with its context. This CDR3 spans 16 amino acids. V was trimmed by 5 bases and J by 2 bases, leaving 17 bases between them. Germline V gene data show CDR1 as LNHDA and CDR2 as SQIVND (reference sequence). The sample comes from a study of blood T cell repertoires in COVID-19. Study context: Acute and convalescent COVID-19 specimens originated in the United States, Italy and Spain. PBMCs, B-cell-depleted T cells, or T cells were the source of the cDNA or gDNA that made up the material.

Original data processing: Reference gene primer amplification yielded estimated nucleated cell counts. Generated by immunoSEQ multiplex PCR, the TCRdb table keeps only in-frame clones and is missing some. The V and J calls and clone size were taken over from that table, and D and trimming were inferred from the DNA. Altogether fewer than 85,000 clones are present, 88% being singletons, with the ten largest covering over 4.5%. The sequencing sample was made of peripheral blood. The J gene is TRBJ2-3, the V gene TRBV19; D may be TRBD1 (6 bases). The source of this sequence is a human donor in a cohort sampled during active COVID-19. CDR3 bases: TGTGCCAGTAGTCCGATGGACAGCTTGGCCACAGATACGCAGTATTTT. Its protein is CASSPMDSLATDTQYF.